This is a list of T cell receptor beta chains from one sample in a study of cytomegalovirus exposure and HLA in healthy donors. The method was immunoSEQ multiplex PCR; TCRdb's version includes in-frame clones alone and lacks a portion of them. The data hold roughly 250,000 clones, with about four fifths observed a single time. The sample consisted of PBMCs. These receptors all stem from a girl aged 2 to 10 in good health and CMV-seronegative. Both conserved end residues are part of each CDR3. The D gene is left open where the match is weak. Only part of the rows carry a size: once, few, many, or a class if the clone is expanded.

NA,TRBV6-1,TRBJ2-7,NA,TGTGCCAGCAGTGGACGCGACACTGCCGAGCAGTACTTC,CASSGRDTAEQYF
NA,TRBV21-1,TRBJ2-7,few,TGTGCCACCGAACCTGGGGGACAGGGGGCTGCCGCTCCCTACGAGCAGTACTTC,CATEPGGQGAAAPYEQYF
TRBD2,TRBV19,TRBJ2-2,NA,TGTGCCAGTAGGTTATTTAGCGGGATACAAGGGGAGCTGTTTTTT,CASRLFSGIQGELFF
NA,TRBV19,TRBJ1-2,NA,TGTGCCACGACCACAGGGCGGGGGTATGGCTACACCTTC,CATTTGRGYGYTF
NA,TRBV10-3,TRBJ2-1,NA,TGTGCCATCAGTGGGTCGGCTAGCGAGAAAACCTACAATGAGCAGTTCTTC,CAISGSASEKTYNEQFF
NA,TRBV28,TRBJ1-1,few,TGTGCCAGCAGTTTATTCGGGACTCTGAACACTGAAGCTTTCTTT,CASSLFGTLNTEAFF
TRBD1,TRBV28,TRBJ2-2,NA,TGTGCCAGCAGTTTATATCCCAAAAATCGGGGGACAGGGTGGACCGGGGAGCTGTTTTTT,CASSLYPKNRGTGWTGELFF
NA,TRBV9,TRBJ1-2,NA,TGTGCCAGCAGCGTAGCCCCGACAGGTAACTATGGCTACACCTTC,CASSVAPTGNYGYTF
NA,TRBV27,TRBJ1-6,once,TGTGCCAGCAGTTTACAGGGGATATCGGGGAATTCACCCCTCCACTTT,CASSLQGISGNSPLHF
TRBD1,TRBV11-2,TRBJ2-1,once,TGTGCCAGCAGCTCACCGGGACAGGGAGATGAGCAGTTCTTC,CASSSPGQGDEQFF
TRBD1,TRBV2,TRBJ2-7,once,TGTGCCAGCAACCTACGGACAGGGGGCTACGAGCAGTACTTC,CASNLRTGGYEQYF
TRBD2,TRBV10-3,TRBJ2-1,NA,TGTGCCATCAGACCTAGCGGGAGCTCTTACAATGAGCAGTTCTTC,CAIRPSGSSYNEQFF
NA,TRBV6-1,TRBJ1-1,NA,TGTGCCAGCAGTGAGCAGGGGTATGAAGCTTTCTTT,CASSEQGYEAFF
TRBD2,TRBV9,TRBJ2-5,NA,TGTGCCAGCAGCGATAGCGGGGGCCCCCAAGAGACCCAGTACTTC,CASSDSGGPQETQYF
NA,TRBV6-6,TRBJ2-7,NA,TGTGCCAGCAGCTTGGACCGGGACTGGACCGGCTACGAGCAGTACTTC,CASSLDRDWTGYEQYF
TRBD1,TRBV9,TRBJ2-1,once,TGTGCCAGCAGCCCCGGGACAGGGTTCCTGTTCTTC,CASSPGTGFLFF
NA,TRBV2,TRBJ2-1,NA,TGTGCCATTACCCTGGCGGGTGGTGAGCAGTTCTTC,CAITLAGGEQFF
TRBD1,TRBV18,TRBJ2-7,once,TGTGCCAGCTCACCACCATCAGGGGGACAGGGTAGGTACGAGCAGTACTTC,CASSPPSGGQGRYEQYF
NA,TRBV7-8,TRBJ1-1,NA,TGTGCCAGCAGCTTATCAGGGTCGGACACTGAAGCTTTCTTT,CASSLSGSDTEAFF
TRBD1,TRBV5-6,TRBJ2-6,NA,TGTGCCAGCAGTTCTCCAGGGGGCACTGGGGCCAACGTCCTGACTTTC,CASSSPGGTGANVLTF
NA,TRBV28,TRBJ2-7,NA,TGTGCCAGCAGTTTGGGCAGGGTCTCCTACGAGCAGTACTTC,CASSLGRVSYEQYF
TRBD2,TRBV5-1,TRBJ2-2,NA,TGCGCCAGCAGCGGGCCGACTAGCCCGAACACCGGGGAGCTGTTTTTT,CASSGPTSPNTGELFF
NA,TRBV28,TRBJ1-1,NA,TGTGCCAGCAATGTAGTCGGGGGTCGGAACACTGAAGCTTTCTTT,CASNVVGGRNTEAFF
TRBD2,TRBV27,TRBJ2-7,NA,TGTGCCAGCAGTCCTGGCTTAGCGGGAGCCGAGCAGTACTTC,CASSPGLAGAEQYF
NA,TRBV5-6,TRBJ1-5,NA,TGTGCCAGCAGCTCAGGCGTCAATCAGCCCCAGCATTTT,CASSSGVNQPQHF
NA,TRBV5-6,TRBJ2-7,NA,TGTGCCAGCAGCTCCCTCAGCGAGCAGTACTTC,CASSSLSEQYF
TRBD1,TRBV4-1,TRBJ1-5,NA,TGCGCCAGCAGCCATACCGGGACAGGGGTCTGGCAGCCCCAGCATTTT,CASSHTGTGVWQPQHF
NA,TRBV12-5,TRBJ2-3,NA,TGTGCTAGTGGTCCGGGGGATACGCAGTATTTT,CASGPGDTQYF
NA,TRBV6-1,TRBJ2-1,once,TGTGCCAGCAGTGAAGTTCGTGTCGGGAATGAGCAGTTCTTC,CASSEVRVGNEQFF
TRBD1,TRBV9,TRBJ1-3,NA,TGTGCCAGCAGTGACCTTGGTTGGGACAGGGACCTAAGCTCTGGAAACACCATATATTTT,CASSDLGWDRDLSSGNTIYF
TRBD1,TRBV19,TRBJ1-1,NA,TGTGCCAGTAAGGGACAGAGTGAAGCTTTCTTT,CASKGQSEAFF
NA,TRBV4-1,TRBJ1-4,NA,TGCGCCAGCAGCCTTAGACAAATCGGCGAAAAACTGTTTTTT,CASSLRQIGEKLFF
NA,TRBV5-4,TRBJ1-1,few,TGTGCCAGCAGCTTGGTTGGGACAAGTAACACTGAAGCTTTCTTT,CASSLVGTSNTEAFF
NA,TRBV5-3,TRBJ1-1,once,TGTGCCAGAAGCTTTTATGGGGCGACGGTCGGGAACACTGAAGCTTTCTTT,CARSFYGATVGNTEAFF
TRBD1,TRBV9,TRBJ2-7,NA,TGTGCCAGCAGCCAGTACGGGACAGGGTCTTACGAGCAGTACTTC,CASSQYGTGSYEQYF
NA,TRBV15,TRBJ1-1,NA,TGTGCCACCAGCGCGGGAAACACTGAAGCTTTCTTT,CATSAGNTEAFF
TRBD1,TRBV2,TRBJ1-2,NA,TGTGCCAGAGGGACAGGGGGCGAGCGAACTTATGGCTACACCTTC,CARGTGGERTYGYTF
NA,TRBV5-4,TRBJ2-5,NA,TGTGCCAGCAGCCCCCCGTCGAGGGAGACCCAGTACTTC,CASSPPSRETQYF
TRBD1,TRBV14,TRBJ2-7,NA,TGTGCCAGCAGCCAAGATCGTGGGACAGGGGCGGGCGAGCAGTACTTC,CASSQDRGTGAGEQYF
NA,TRBV6-5,TRBJ2-1,NA,TGTGCCAGCAGTTTCGTGGGGAGGTACAATGAGCAGTTCTTC,CASSFVGRYNEQFF
TRBD1,TRBV4-1,TRBJ1-5,NA,TGCGCCAGCAGCCCGCGGACAGGAGAGAGTCAGCCCCAGCATTTT,CASSPRTGESQPQHF
TRBD2,TRBV6-5,TRBJ2-1,NA,TGTGCCAGCAGTTACGTACTAGCGGGAGGGAACAATGAGCAGTTCTTC,CASSYVLAGGNNEQFF
NA,TRBV5-4,TRBJ1-2,few,TGTGCCAGCAGCCCTAGCCGGACAGCACCCAGAGATGGCTACACCTTC,CASSPSRTAPRDGYTF
NA,TRBV5-6,TRBJ2-7,NA,TGTGCCAGCAGCCGTCGGGTTTTAGGGGCCTACGAGCAGTACTTC,CASSRRVLGAYEQYF
NA,TRBV4-2,TRBJ1-4,NA,TGTGCCAGCAGCCAAGATCCGAACGTAGTCCGTATTGAAAAACTGTTTTTT,CASSQDPNVVRIEKLFF
NA,TRBV5-1,TRBJ2-7,NA,TGCGCCAGCAGCTTGGGACCTCAATCCAGGGAGGCCTACGAGCAGTACTTC,CASSLGPQSREAYEQYF
NA,TRBV5-1,TRBJ1-1,NA,TGCGCCAGCAGCTTGGCTGGGCACCCGGAAGCTTTCTTT,CASSLAGHPEAFF
TRBD2,TRBV29-1,TRBJ2-1,NA,TGCAGCGTTGAAGGCACTAGCGGGAGTTCGGGAAATGAGCAGTTCTTC,CSVEGTSGSSGNEQFF
NA,TRBV18,TRBJ2-5,NA,TGTGCCAGCTCACCAAAGTGGGCAGATCAAAATCGAAAAGAGACCCAGTACTTC,CASSPKWADQNRKETQYF
NA,TRBV4-1,TRBJ2-7,NA,TGCGCCAGCAGCCAAGAGGCGGGGAGGACGGTCTACGAGCAGTACTTC,CASSQEAGRTVYEQYF
TRBD2,TRBV7-9,TRBJ2-1,NA,TGTGCCAGCAGCTTAGAGGTAGCGGGGGGGCGGCAGTTCTTC,CASSLEVAGGRQFF
TRBD1,TRBV15,TRBJ1-2,once,TGTGCCACCAGCAGAGACTGGGGGGTGGACAGGGAGTATGGCTACACCTTC,CATSRDWGVDREYGYTF
NA,TRBV7-9,TRBJ1-2,NA,TGTGCCAGCAGCTTATCGGAGCTCTATGGCTACACCTTC,CASSLSELYGYTF
TRBD2,TRBV19,TRBJ2-3,NA,TGTGCCAGTAGTGATCTAGCGGGAGGGCCGAGCACAGATACGCAGTATTTT,CASSDLAGGPSTDTQYF
NA,TRBV2,TRBJ2-4,NA,TGTGCCAGCAGTGAACCGGACATTCAGTACTTC,CASSEPDIQYF
TRBD2,TRBV7-9,TRBJ2-1,few,TGTGCCAGCAGCTTAGCGGTCGCGGGGGGCTACGACAATGAGCAGTTCTTC,CASSLAVAGGYDNEQFF
TRBD1,TRBV7-9,TRBJ1-4,few,TGTGCCAGCAGCTTAGAACAGGGACAGGGAAGGCTGTTTTTT,CASSLEQGQGRLFF
TRBD2,TRBV27,TRBJ2-5,NA,TGTGCCAGCAGCTGGACTAGCGGGGGAGAGACCCAGTACTTC,CASSWTSGGETQYF
NA,TRBV2,TRBJ1-6,NA,TGTGCCAGCAGTGAGGAGTTATTAGTCCGTAATTCACCCCTCCACTTT,CASSEELLVRNSPLHF
TRBD1,TRBV4-1,TRBJ1-6,few,TGCGCCAGCAGCCAAAACAGGGGCAATTCACCCCTCCACTTT,CASSQNRGNSPLHF